This entry concerns a single T cell receptor (beta chain). Its target antigen remains unknown. No base quality information exists; no much larger clone differs at one position. The data were obtained in a study of blood T cell repertoires in COVID-19 (dated by TCRdb to 2019 to 2021). For the wider study: Samples from collaborators originated in the United States, Italy and Spain and spanned both the acute and convalescent phases of COVID-19. The material from the prospective study consisted of cDNA or gDNA derived from T cells, B-cell-depleted T cells, or PBMCs. Subjects who had been exposed to COVID-19, were actively infected with it, or had recovered from it provided the deeply sampled blood TCRbeta repertoires that made up the dataset. The repertoires were released in a freely available public database meant as a resource for research on the immune response to SARS-CoV-2. The samples were drawn from two sources: the first 160 participants of the ongoing ImmuneRACE study, and 950 to 1,500 subjects contributed by 6 global collaborators. Sample metadata almost always included a de-identified subject ID, COVID-19 status, age in years and sex. Where available, HLA class I and class II types were taken from metadata supplied by the sample provider and were not determined by assay-based typing.

Participants in the prospective study were enrolled through a virtual design, were aged roughly 18 to 95 years, and lived in roughly 24 United States geographic areas. In the prospective study, participants were assigned to cohorts based on the clinical history participants reported in a screening survey and a study questionnaire. Exposed participants were defined as having been in contact with someone with a PCR-confirmed or clinician-diagnosed COVID-19 case within 2 weeks of study entry. Mobile phlebotomists in the prospective study collected whole blood, serum and a nasopharyngeal or oropharyngeal swab from every participant. Prospective study participants could optionally give additional blood draws and questionnaires over an approximately two-month period. Blood samples from the prospective study were shipped frozen or at room temperature prior to DNA extraction. TCRbeta CDR3 regions were amplified from genomic DNA using the immunoSEQ Assay, a bias-controlled multiplex PCR. Processing in the source paper ran as follows. The number of nucleated cells in each sample was estimated by amplification of reference gene primers within the assay. To quantify the absolute abundance of each unique TCRbeta CDR3 rearrangement, sequence reads were collapsed and filtered. For each sample, productive Simpson clonality was calculated by taking the square root of Simpson's diversity index across productive rearrangements. TCRdb provides this immuneACCESS table in a form limited to in-frame rearrangements. Some clones are lacking; in checked studies, under half of them reflect an unresolved V gene, and why the rest are absent is not known. Clone size and V and J calls were adopted from that table, with D and trimming inferred from the DNA. The sample yields 350,000 to 500,000 clones; 70% to 90% were counted once. Jointly, the top ten make up approximately 1.5% of the sample.

Taken from the germline V gene (reference sequence), the CDR1 and CDR2 loops are LGHDT and YNNKEL. V drops 4 bases and J drops 9 bases, leaving 13 bases in between. The CDR3 holds 14 amino acids from the cysteine to the phenylalanine. Just the 42-base CDR3 DNA is kept, in frame starting at base 1. Broader findings and caveats from the paper: Clinical and demographic metadata were provided uncurated, with the amount varying by source and participant.

Sequences were obtained from PBMCs or T cells enriched from blood (not recorded which). The V gene is TRBV3-1 (or the pseudogene TRBV3-2) and the J gene is TRBJ1-6; the D gene identity is not certain. This clonotype originated in a young woman who had been exposed to COVID-19. The CDR3 protein: CASSLVGESSPLHF. The DNA sequence follows: TGTGCCAGCAGCCTCGTCGGGGAGAGTTCACCCCTCCACTTT.